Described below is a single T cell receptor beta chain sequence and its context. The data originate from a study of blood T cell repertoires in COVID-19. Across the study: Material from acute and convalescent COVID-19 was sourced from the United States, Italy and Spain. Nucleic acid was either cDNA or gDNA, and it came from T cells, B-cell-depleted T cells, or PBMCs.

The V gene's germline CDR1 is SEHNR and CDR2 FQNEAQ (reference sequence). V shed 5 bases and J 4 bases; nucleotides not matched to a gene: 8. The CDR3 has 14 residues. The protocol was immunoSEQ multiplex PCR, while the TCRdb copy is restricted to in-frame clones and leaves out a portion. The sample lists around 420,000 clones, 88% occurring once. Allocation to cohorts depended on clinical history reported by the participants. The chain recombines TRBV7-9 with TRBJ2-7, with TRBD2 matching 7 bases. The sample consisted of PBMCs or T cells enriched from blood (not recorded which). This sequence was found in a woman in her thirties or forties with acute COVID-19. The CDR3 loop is CASSPAGGMYEQYF. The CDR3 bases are TGTGCCAGCAGCCCGGCCGGGGGGATGTACGAGCAGTACTTC.